A selection of T cell receptor beta chains follows, all from one sample in a study of T-cell memory formation after mild COVID-19. TCRdb used MiXCR to reprocess the 5' RACE reads, holding one entry per CDR3 protein. The sample lists tens of thousands of distinct CDR3 sequences, more than 20% occurring once. The sample consisted of PBMCs or a T cell subset sorted from them (not recorded which). The receptors stem from an adult who had mild COVID-19 (a few samples of this study predate the infection). Cell type and time point are not known. The CDR3 runs from the conserved cysteine through the conserved F or W. Size tells how often a clone was seen (once, few, many) or the class of an expanded clone, and some rows leave it out.

TRBJ2-7 | many | TRBV29-1 | CSVEWGNEQYF
TRBJ1-1 | . | TRBV7-6 | CASSPQVGLGAFF
TRBJ2-7 | many | TRBV6-6 | CASSKISSYEQYF
TRBJ1-5 | many | TRBV24-1 | CATSPQGPSNQPQHF
TRBJ2-3 | many | TRBV5-1 | CASRSQPGGEDTQYF
TRBJ2-7 | medium-sized | TRBV6-2/TRBV6-3 | CASSRTSGFYEQYF
TRBJ2-1 | . | TRBV11-3 | CASSLDTSLVSNEQFF
TRBJ1-1 | many | TRBV6-1 | CASRANRDRAFF
TRBJ2-7 | . | TRBV6-6 | CASSYSAGYEQYF
TRBJ2-2 | many | TRBV10-3 | CAISGQGDPGELFF
TRBJ2-7 | few | TRBV18 | CASSPPGGEQYF
TRBJ1-6 | few | TRBV7-9 | CASSPSGRDSPLHF
TRBJ2-3 | . | TRBV30 | CAWSVYLTDTQYF
TRBJ1-1 | many | TRBV27 | CASSLGGKGTEAFF
TRBJ2-7 | many | TRBV4-2 | CASSRDYSGTSGRSYEQYF
TRBJ2-7 | medium-sized | TRBV5-6 | CASSFLGTGGSYEQYF
TRBJ1-4 | many | TRBV7-2 | CASSPTGQGGEKLFF
TRBJ1-1 | . | TRBV7-3 | CASSLGTGTAEAFF
TRBJ1-1 | . | TRBV6-5 | CASSYSSGVNTEAFF
TRBJ2-5 | many | TRBV7-2 | CASSLETQYF
TRBJ2-1 | . | TRBV5-6 | CASSHGSVVVNEQFF
TRBJ1-2 | many | TRBV20-1 | CSASDNGYTF
TRBJ2-5 | many | TRBV3-1 | CASSQGGTLQETQYF
TRBJ1-1 | . | TRBV12-3/TRBV12-4 | CASSLQATEAFF
TRBJ1-1 | many | TRBV30 | CAWRKVGFDLYGGEAFF
TRBJ1-2 | . | TRBV11-2 | CASSLEGQGLGPNYGYTF
TRBJ2-1 | . | TRBV7-3 | CASSSDHLADPYNEQFF
TRBJ2-5 | many | TRBV4-2 | CASSQGGDRRRETQYF
TRBJ1-1 | . | TRBV29-1 | CSVEGVNRRMNTEAFF
TRBJ2-3 | . | TRBV7-9 | CASSRTGPSTDTQYF
TRBJ2-5 | few | TRBV3-1 | CASSQGSGGGYETQYF
TRBJ1-2 | . | TRBV29-1 | CSVVNPDDYGYTF
TRBJ1-1 | many | TRBV6-1 | CASSGPNLGENTEAFF
TRBJ1-6 | many | TRBV7-6 | CASSLQQGLNSPLHF
TRBJ1-1 | many | TRBV5-1 | CASSSQGHTEAFF
TRBJ1-5 | many | TRBV18 | CASSPSDRNQPQHF
TRBJ2-5 | . | TRBV5-1 | CASSLYRGGQETQYF
TRBJ2-1 | . | TRBV6-6 | CASGLAASYNEQFF
TRBJ1-5 | few | TRBV6-2/TRBV6-3 | CASSSNSNQPQHF
TRBJ2-5 | medium-sized | TRBV5-1 | CASSLAGGQETQYF